The 10 T cell receptor beta chains given below trace back to one sample, sequenced in a study of blood T cell repertoires in COVID-19. Clones were sequenced by immunoSEQ multiplex PCR, and TCRdb holds only the in-frame ones, with some missing. The sample has 11,000 to 15,000 clones; 84% are singletons. Sequences were obtained from peripheral blood. The receptors here all came from a middle-aged man with active COVID-19.

This clone has only one observation. The V and J genes are TRBV5-4 and TRBJ2-3, with 7 nucleotides matching TRBD2. The germline V gene encodes CDR1 SGHNT and CDR2 YYREEE (reference sequence). The trim removed 4 bases at V and 5 bases at J, leaving 10 bases unmatched. CDR3 size: 15 residues. The CDR3 sequence is CASSRSAGVGDTQYF. The CDR3 DNA is TGTGCCAGCAGCCGATCGGCGGGAGTAGGAGATACGCAGTATTTT. Full variable domain (remainder filled in from reference TRBV5-4 and TRBJ2-3): ETGVTQSPTHLIKTRGQQVTLRCSSQSGHNTVSWYQQALGQGPQFIFQYYREEENGRGNFPPRFSGLQFPNYSSELNVNALELDDSALYLCASSRSAGVGDTQYFGPGTRLTVL.

The rearrangement uses TRBV29-1 and TRBJ2-3, with a possible D match to TRBD2 (6 bases). V lost 3 bases and J 0 bases, leaving 10 bases between the germline ends. The CDR3 has 14 residues. Per the germline V gene, CDR1 is SQVTM and CDR2 is ANQGSEA. The CDR3 spells CSVEEGLSTDTQYF. CDR3 nucleotides: TGCAGCGTTGAGGAGGGTCTAAGCACAGATACGCAGTATTTT.

The chain recombines TRBV27 with TRBJ2-7, with TRBD1 identical over 8 bases. CDR3 length equals 14 residues. Germline V gene data show CDR1 as MNHEY and CDR2 as SMNVEV (reference sequence). V lost 3 bases to trimming and J lost 2 bases; unmatched junction nucleotides: 3. For the CDR3, the DNA is TGTGCCAGCAGTTTCGGGACAGGACCCTACGAGCAGTACTTC. As protein: CASSFGTGPYEQYF.

The gene calls are TRBV11-2 and TRBJ2-3; 7 bases are a match to TRBD2. V was clipped by 5 bases and J by 7 bases; unmatched bases: 9. CDR3 size: 14 residues. Per germline, CDR1 SGHAT and CDR2 FQNNGV. The CDR3 is CASSPMEGLNTQYF. In nucleotides, the CDR3 is TGTGCCAGCAGCCCTATGGAGGGACTAAATACGCAGTATTTT.

The V and J genes are TRBV6-4 and TRBJ2-1; D is perhaps TRBD2 (5 bases). Per germline, CDR1 MRHNA and CDR2 SNTAGT. V gave up 8 bases and J gave up 8 bases, with 16 bases separating them. This CDR3 comprises 13 residues. DNA for the CDR3: TGTGCCAGCCATGGGTCGGAGGCGGATGAGCAGTTCTTC. It yields the protein CASHGSEADEQFF.

The chain couples TRBV3-1 (or the pseudogene TRBV3-2) to TRBJ2-7; D is ambiguous. CDR3 length: 13 residues. CDR1 and CDR2 from the germline V gene are LGHDT and YNNKEL (reference sequence). V shed 4 bases and J shed 2 bases, with 9 bases lying between them. CDR3: CASSPSAAYEQYF. The CDR3 bases are TGTGCCAGCAGCCCCAGCGCCGCCTACGAGCAGTACTTC.

V usage is TRBV27 and J usage is TRBJ2-5, with TRBD2 matching 8 bases. The junction had 12 bases not matched to a gene; V was cut back by 8 bases and J by 1 base. The CDR3 loop spans 16 amino acids. The germline V gene encodes CDR1 MNHEY and CDR2 SMNVEV (reference sequence). The CDR3 protein is CASGRDYSGVQETQYF. The DNA for the CDR3 is TGTGCCAGCGGACGGGACTATAGCGGGGTCCAAGAGACCCAGTACTTC.

By proportion, this clone is large. The chain uses TRBV3-1 (or the pseudogene TRBV3-2) and TRBJ2-3; 7 bases fit TRBD2. This CDR3 spans 17 amino acids. Germline trimming cut 4 bases from V and 6 bases from J; bases unmatched to any gene: 16. Per germline, CDR1 LGHDT and CDR2 YNNKEL (reference sequence). CDR3 coding DNA: TGTGCCAGCAGCCCAGTCCAGTACGGACTAGATATCGATACGCAGTATTTT. Its translation is CASSPVQYGLDIDTQYF.

The chain employs TRBV12-2 and TRBJ2-7; the table's D gene call, TRBD2, was not cross checked with the DNA. TRBV12-2 is annotated as a pseudogene. The CDR3 totals 11 residues. The chain's CDR3 is CASRSSSGEYF. CDR3 nucleotide sequence: TGTGCAAGTCGCTCCTCTAGCGGGGAGTACTTC.

The chain links TRBV5-1 to TRBJ2-1; D is unresolved. Deletions cut 0 bases from V and 8 bases from J, with 9 bases between. Germline V gene data show CDR1 as SGHRS and CDR2 as YFSETQ. The CDR3 loop spans 13 amino acids. CDR3 sequence reads: CASSLGVEDEQFF. The CDR3 bases are TGCGCCAGCAGCTTGGGGGTAGAGGATGAGCAGTTCTTC.